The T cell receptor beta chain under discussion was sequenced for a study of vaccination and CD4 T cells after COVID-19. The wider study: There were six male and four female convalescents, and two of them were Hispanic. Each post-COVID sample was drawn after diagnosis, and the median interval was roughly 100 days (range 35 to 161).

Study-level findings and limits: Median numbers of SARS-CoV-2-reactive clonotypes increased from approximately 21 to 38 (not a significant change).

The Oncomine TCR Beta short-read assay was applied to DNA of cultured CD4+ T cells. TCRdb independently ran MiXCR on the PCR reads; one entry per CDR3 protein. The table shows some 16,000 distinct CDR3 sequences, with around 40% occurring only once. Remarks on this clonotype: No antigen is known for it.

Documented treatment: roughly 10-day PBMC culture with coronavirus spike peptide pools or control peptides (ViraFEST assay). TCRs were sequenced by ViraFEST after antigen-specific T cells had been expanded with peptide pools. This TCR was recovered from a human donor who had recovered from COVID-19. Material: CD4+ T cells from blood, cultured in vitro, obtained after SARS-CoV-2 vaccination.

CDR3 residues: CASSSGISGLTNQPQHF. CDR3 bases: TGTGCCAGCAGCTCGGGTATCTCGGGTTTGACCAATCAGCCCCAGCATTTT. The chain combines TRBV5-5 with TRBJ1-5; no reliable D call. CDR1 is SGHKS and CDR2 is YYEKEE in the germline V gene (reference sequence). The V and J ends lost 3 bases and 3 bases respectively, with 19 bases between them. This CDR3 is built from 17 residues.